Listed here are 29 T cell receptor beta chains from one sample, sequenced in a study of CD8 T cells in ankylosing spondylitis. General observations from the study: Typical of ankylosing spondylitis blood, it appeared, was a TCR beta motif of eight highly homologous variants.

Each CDR3 protein is one row after TCRdb ran MiXCR on the 5' RACE reads. The sample has 450,000 or so distinct CDR3 sequences, about 25% seen once. Their antigen targets remain unknown. The source material was blood, either unsorted or a sorted T cell fraction (not recorded which). Every receptor here comes from a male donor with ankylosing spondylitis.

This clonotype showed up just a few times. This chain links TRBV5-1 with TRBJ2-2; unclear D gene. Looked up from germline, CDR1 is SGHRS and CDR2 is YFSETQ. CDR3 length equals 15 residues. Trimming took off 4 bases at V and 3 bases at J, with 13 bases between the two ends. CDR3 loop: CASSPGGSYTGELFF. In DNA form, the CDR3 reads TGCGCCAGCAGCCCCGGCGGATCCTACACCGGGGAGCTGTTTTTT.

The gene calls are TRBV20-1 and TRBJ2-5, with 7 bases lining up with TRBD2. The CDR3 totals 13 residues. Germline CDR1 reads DFQATT; CDR2 reads SNEGSKA (reference sequence). Trimming cost V 6 bases and J 4 bases; bases outside gene matches: 8. The DNA of the CDR3 is TGCAGTGCCAGGGAGGCTAGCGGAGAGACCCAGTACTTC. Amino acids: CSAREASGETQYF.

Ten or more counts support this clonotype. This chain links TRBV29-1 with TRBJ1-5; perhaps TRBD1 as D (6 bases). Trimming removed 4 bases at V and 0 bases at J, with 7 bases between. CDR1 is SQVTM and CDR2 is ANQGSEA in the germline V gene. This CDR3 comprises 13 residues. The CDR3 here is CSVGGASNQPQHF. CDR3 sequence (DNA): TGCAGCGTTGGGGGGGCTAGCAATCAGCCCCAGCATTTT. Supplemented by reference TRBV29-1 and TRBJ1-5, the full variable domain reads SAVISQKPSRDICQRGTSLTIQCQVDSQVTMMFWYRQQPGQSLTLIATANQGSEATYESGFVIDKFPISRPNLTFSTLTVSNMSPEDSSIYLCSVGGASNQPQHFGDGTRLSIL.

The chain uses TRBV4-1 and TRBJ1-1; 9 nucleotides match TRBD1. This CDR3 has 13 residues. V was pared by 5 bases and J by 5 bases, with 3 bases of the junction left unmatched. Germline V gene sequence: CDR1 MGHRA, CDR2 YSYEKL. CDR3 bases: TGCGCCAGCAGCTACAGGGGGCAAACTGAAGCTTTCTTT. This encodes CASSYRGQTEAFF.

The chain employs TRBV7-7 and TRBJ2-2; possibly TRBD1 or TRBD2 for D (5 bases each). The CDR3 spans 15 residues. Trimming pared 5 bases from V and 6 bases from J, leaving 16 bases between. Per the germline V gene, CDR1 is SSHAT and CDR2 is FNYEAQ (reference sequence). CDR3 in DNA: TGTGCCAGCAGCCCCACGGGACGGACATCCGGGGAGCTGTTTTTT. It specifies CASSPTGRTSGELFF.

This clonotype was found many times. CDR3: CATSRGLAGGTEQFF. CDR3 coding DNA: TGTGCCACCAGCAGAGGACTAGCGGGAGGTACTGAGCAGTTCTTC. This chain joins TRBV15 and TRBJ2-1; 13 positions match TRBD2. The CDR3 has 15 residues. The V gene end was trimmed by 1 base and the J gene end by 9 bases; junction bases not matched to a gene: 3. Germline CDR1 is LNHNV and CDR2 is YYDKDF (reference sequence).

This rearrangement joins TRBV5-1 to TRBJ2-1; D remains unclear. This CDR3 comprises 13 residues. Per the germline V gene, CDR1 is SGHRS and CDR2 is YFSETQ. V gave up 4 bases and J gave up 7 bases, with 12 bases separating them. The CDR3 spells CASSEVRANEQFF. The CDR3 coding sequence is TGCGCCAGCAGCGAGGTCCGGGCAAATGAGCAGTTCTTC.

The chain's CDR3 is CSASGAAENTEAFF. The CDR3 nucleotides read TGCAGTGCTTCCGGGGCGGCTGAGAACACTGAAGCTTTCTTT. The V call is TRBV20-1, the J call TRBJ1-1; D is perhaps TRBD1 (5 bases). The germline V and J ends were trimmed by 5 bases and 1 base, with 14 bases remaining between them. Per germline, CDR1 DFQATT and CDR2 SNEGSKA (reference sequence). This CDR3 comprises 14 residues.

A few counts support this clonotype. This chain uses TRBV5-1 with TRBJ1-2, with a possible D match to TRBD1 (5 bases). V lost 4 bases, J lost 4 bases, and 14 bases lay in between. Germline CDR1 reads SGHRS; CDR2 reads YFSETQ. The CDR3 covers 14 residues. The CDR3 DNA is TGCGCCAGCAGCCCGGACGGGACCGCCTATGGCTACACCTTC. Translating it yields CASSPDGTAYGYTF.

The table lists this clonotype with a few counts. The chain is built from TRBV27 and TRBJ2-5; D possibly corresponds to TRBD2 (6 bases). V was clipped by 5 bases and J by 4 bases, with 14 bases between them. Germline V gene sequence: CDR1 MNHEY, CDR2 SMNVEV (reference sequence). The CDR3 is 14 amino acids. In DNA form, the CDR3 reads TGTGCCAGCAGTGGCCTGGGAGGCCCAGAGACCCAGTACTTC. This encodes CASSGLGGPETQYF.

This chain links TRBV30 with TRBJ2-1; 12 nucleotides align to TRBD2. The ends lost 2 bases at V and 9 bases at J; junction bases unmatched: 8. Germline assignment: CDR1 GTSNPN and CDR2 SVGIG (reference sequence). The CDR3 has 15 amino acids. In nucleotides, the CDR3 is TGTGCCTGGAGTTCCCGGACTAGCGGGAAGGTTGAGCAGTTCTTC. It codes for CAWSSRTSGKVEQFF.

The chain joins TRBV2 to TRBJ2-1; tentative D call: TRBD2 (6 bases). Trimming removed 3 bases at V and 6 bases at J, with 18 bases between. The CDR3 spans 16 residues. Germline V gene lookup returns CDR1 SNHLY and CDR2 FYNNEI. CDR3 bases: TGTGCCAGCAGTGACCTTGGCGGGGTGGTAGGCAATGAGCAGTTCTTC. Protein product: CASSDLGGVVGNEQFF.

The gene calls are TRBV5-1 and TRBJ1-6, with D hard to call. Germline CDR1 SGHRS, CDR2 YFSETQ. Trimming took off 0 bases at V and 10 bases at J, with 11 bases between the two ends. CDR3 size: 14 residues. CDR3: CASSLDGRGSPLHF. The CDR3 bases are TGCGCCAGCAGCTTGGACGGAAGAGGGTCACCCCTCCACTTT.

This clonotype was detected only a few times. V gene TRBV20-1 combines with J gene TRBJ2-1; 9 positions agree with TRBD2. In germline, CDR1 is DFQATT, CDR2 SNEGSKA (reference sequence). CDR3 size: 17 residues. V lost 3 bases to trimming and J lost 7 bases; unmatched junction nucleotides: 16. The CDR3: CSARDLEGSGSFNEQFF. The CDR3 DNA reads as TGCAGTGCTAGGGACCTTGAAGGTAGCGGGAGTTTTAATGAGCAGTTCTTC.

The chain recombines TRBV11-3 with TRBJ2-2; D may be TRBD2 (5 bases). The CDR3 runs to 14 residues. Per the germline V gene, CDR1 is SGHNT and CDR2 is YENEEA. Trimming shortened V by 0 bases and J by 9 bases, and 11 bases separated the two germline ends. The CDR3 DNA follows: TGTGCCAGCAGCTTAGATCGGGGAACCTGGGAGCTGTTTTTT. Protein sequence: CASSLDRGTWELFF. The whole variable domain, remainder taken from reference TRBV11-3 and TRBJ2-2, is EAGVVQSPRYKIIEKKQPVAFWCNPISGHNTLYWYLQNLGQGPELLIRYENEEAVDDSQLPKDRFSAERLKGVDSTLKIQPAELGDSAVYLCASSLDRGTWELFFGEGSRLTVL.

This clonotype was picked up a small number of times. The chain links TRBV4-1 to TRBJ2-7, with 8 positions matching TRBD2. Trimming took 0 bases from V and 1 from J; bases not matched to a gene: 8. The V gene's germline CDR1 is MGHRA and CDR2 YSYEKL. The CDR3 is 17 residues long. Written as DNA, the CDR3 is TGCGCCAGCAGCCAAGAGGGGCTAGCGGGTTCGTCCTACGAGCAGTACTTC. It is translated as CASSQEGLAGSSYEQYF.

The chain couples TRBV5-5 to TRBJ2-3; 10 positions match TRBD2. Germline CDR1 and CDR2: SGHKS and YYEKEE (reference sequence). With V trimmed by 0 bases and J by 6 bases, 10 bases remained unmatched. The CDR3 runs to 17 residues. The CDR3 reads CASSLVPSGSKGDTQYF. Here the CDR3 DNA reads TGTGCCAGCAGCTTGGTCCCTAGCGGGAGTAAGGGGGATACGCAGTATTTT.

In this sample, this clonotype turned up a few times. J is TRBJ2-2 and V is TRBV29-1; the D is unclear. The CDR3 totals 15 residues. Germline lookup yields CDR1 SQVTM and CDR2 ANQGSEA. The CDR3 region is CTTSRFSPGTGELFF. The DNA for the CDR3 is TGCACCACATCTAGGTTTAGCCCCGGCACCGGGGAGCTGTTTTTT.

This clonotype has only a few counts. The chain uses TRBV7-2 and TRBJ2-2; unclear D gene. V gave up 5 bases and J gave up 1 base, with 8 bases separating them. There are 14 residues in the CDR3. The germline V gene has CDR1 SGHTA and CDR2 FQGNSA. CDR3 bases: TGTGCCAGCAGCAACCGGGTGAACACCGGGGAGCTGTTTTTT. Translation: CASSNRVNTGELFF.

Only a few counts were recorded for this clonotype. J is TRBJ2-7 and V is TRBV11-2; D is unresolved. This CDR3 region has 15 residues. CDR1 is SGHAT and CDR2 is FQNNGV in the germline V gene. V dropped 2 bases and J dropped 0 bases, with 11 bases sitting between them. CDR3 DNA: TGTGCCAGCAGCTTAAGGCTCACTGACTCCTACGAGCAGTACTTC. It encodes CASSLRLTDSYEQYF.

V is TRBV7-6 and J is TRBJ2-1, with 10 bases fitting TRBD2. The CDR3 spans 17 residues. Germline assignment: CDR1 SGHVS and CDR2 FNYEAQ. J was trimmed by 8 bases and V by 1 base; bases with no gene match: 11. DNA of the CDR3: TGTGCCAGCAGCTTAGGGGCTAGCGGGAGCCTAGGAGATGAGCAGTTCTTC. Translation gives CASSLGASGSLGDEQFF.

This clonotype occurred a few times. CDR3 region: CASSFNGLEQETQYF. CDR3 sequence (DNA): TGTGCCAGCAGTTTCAACGGACTAGAACAAGAGACCCAGTACTTC. V usage is TRBV27 and J usage is TRBJ2-5; 7 nucleotides align to TRBD2. This CDR3 has 15 amino acids. After removal of 3 bases from V and 2 bases from J, the junction contained 6 bases not matched to a gene. Germline values: CDR1 MNHEY, CDR2 SMNVEV (reference sequence).

This rearrangement joins TRBV5-1 to TRBJ2-1; D gene unclear. Trimming took off 0 bases at V and 7 bases at J, with 8 bases between the two ends. Germline V gene data show CDR1 as SGHRS and CDR2 as YFSETQ. The length of the CDR3 is 13 residues. The CDR3 DNA sequence: TGCGCCAGCAGCTTGGTTGCGTGGAATGAGCAGTTCTTC. This encodes CASSLVAWNEQFF.

The chain has TRBV10-3 and TRBJ2-1; a possible D gene is TRBD2 (6 bases). Germline CDR1 and CDR2: ENHRY and SYGVKD. The CDR3 contains 13 residues. Trimming shortened V by 10 bases and J by 8 bases, and 18 bases separated the two germline ends. The CDR3 protein is CASFGRTGDEQFF. The CDR3 DNA sequence: TGTGCCAGCTTCGGGCGGACGGGAGATGAGCAGTTCTTC.

This chain links TRBV7-2 with TRBJ2-7; D gene uncertain. Germline V CDR1 and CDR2: SGHTA, FQGNSA. V lost 4 bases to trimming and J lost 7 bases, with 14 bases between them. The CDR3 is made up of 13 amino acids. CDR3: CASSSQPSREQYF. The DNA for the CDR3 is TGTGCCAGCAGCTCCCAACCGTCGCGGGAGCAGTACTTC.

This clonotype was picked up a small number of times. This chain joins TRBV4-2 and TRBJ1-6; D is unresolved. Germline V gene data show CDR1 as LGHNA and CDR2 as YNFKEQ. Deletions cut 0 bases from V and 5 bases from J, with 14 bases between. The length of the CDR3 is 17 residues. CDR3 amino acids: CASSQDFSGGDNSPLHF. The CDR3, as DNA: TGTGCCAGCAGCCAAGATTTTTCGGGCGGTGATAATTCACCCCTCCACTTT.

This rearrangement joins TRBV20-1 to TRBJ2-3; D may be TRBD2 (6 bases). With 1 base removed from V and 4 bases from J, the gap between germline ends came to 9 bases. The germline V gene has CDR1 DFQATT and CDR2 SNEGSKA (reference sequence). The CDR3 contains 13 residues. Here the CDR3 DNA reads TGCAGTGCTAGAGTGGGGGGAGCAGATACGCAGTATTTT. It translates to CSARVGGADTQYF.

This clonotype has more than one count but fewer than ten. The chain combines TRBV5-1 with TRBJ2-3; unclear D gene. From germline, CDR1 is SGHRS and CDR2 YFSETQ. The CDR3 is 15 residues long. Trimming removed 1 base from V and 0 bases from J, with 9 bases in between. The CDR3 DNA follows: TGCGCCAGCAGCTTGAGCCCGACTAGCACAGATACGCAGTATTTT. As protein: CASSLSPTSTDTQYF.

In this sample, this clonotype turned up a few times. The chain combines TRBV7-8 with TRBJ1-5; D ambiguous. Germline values: CDR1 SGHVS, CDR2 FQNEAQ. With 1 base removed from V and 0 bases from J, the gap between germline ends came to 10 bases. The CDR3 runs 16 residues. The CDR3 loop reads CASSLGGAVSNQPQHF. CDR3 bases: TGTGCCAGCAGCTTAGGTGGTGCGGTTAGCAATCAGCCCCAGCATTTT.